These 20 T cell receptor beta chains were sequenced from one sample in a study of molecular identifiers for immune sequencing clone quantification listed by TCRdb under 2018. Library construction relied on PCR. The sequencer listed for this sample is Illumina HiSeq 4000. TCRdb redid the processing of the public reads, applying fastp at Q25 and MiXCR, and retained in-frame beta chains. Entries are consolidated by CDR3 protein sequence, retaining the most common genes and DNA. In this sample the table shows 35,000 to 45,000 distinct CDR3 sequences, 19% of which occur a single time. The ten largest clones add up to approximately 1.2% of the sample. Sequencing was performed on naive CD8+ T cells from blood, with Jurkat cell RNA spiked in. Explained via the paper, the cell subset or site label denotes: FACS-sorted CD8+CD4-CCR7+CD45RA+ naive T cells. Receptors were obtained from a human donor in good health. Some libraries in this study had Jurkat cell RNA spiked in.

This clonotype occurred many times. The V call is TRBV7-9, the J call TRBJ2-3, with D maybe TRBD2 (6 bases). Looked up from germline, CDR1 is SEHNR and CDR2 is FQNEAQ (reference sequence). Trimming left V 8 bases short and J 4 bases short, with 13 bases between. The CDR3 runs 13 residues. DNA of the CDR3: TGTGCCAGCTTGGTTTCGGGGGCAGATACGCAGTATTTT. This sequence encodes CASLVSGADTQYF.

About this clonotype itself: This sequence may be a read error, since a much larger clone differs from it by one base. CDR3 in DNA: TGTGCCAGCAGTGAAGGGGAAGGGGAGGTCTATGCCGGGGGGCTGTTTTTT. It yields the protein CASSEGEGEVYAGGLFF. J is TRBJ2-2 and V is TRBV6-1; D possibly corresponds to TRBD2 (6 bases). This CDR3 is built from 17 residues. The germline V gene encodes CDR1 MNHNS and CDR2 SASEGT.

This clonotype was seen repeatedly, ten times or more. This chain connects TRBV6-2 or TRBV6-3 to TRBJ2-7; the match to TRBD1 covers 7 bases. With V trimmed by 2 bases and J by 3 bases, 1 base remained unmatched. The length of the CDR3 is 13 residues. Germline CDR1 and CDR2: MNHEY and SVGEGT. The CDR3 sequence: CASSYGDSYEQYF. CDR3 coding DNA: TGTGCCAGCAGTTACGGGGACAGCTACGAGCAGTACTTC.

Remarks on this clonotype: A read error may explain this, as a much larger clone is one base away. This chain's CDR3 is CAGSEGQGYEQYF. For the CDR3, the DNA is TGTGCCGGCAGTGAAGGACAGGGCTACGAGCAGTACTTC. The V call is TRBV6-1, the J call TRBJ2-7; 8 bases map to TRBD1. The CDR3 extends over 13 amino acids. Germline CDR1 MNHNS, CDR2 SASEGT.

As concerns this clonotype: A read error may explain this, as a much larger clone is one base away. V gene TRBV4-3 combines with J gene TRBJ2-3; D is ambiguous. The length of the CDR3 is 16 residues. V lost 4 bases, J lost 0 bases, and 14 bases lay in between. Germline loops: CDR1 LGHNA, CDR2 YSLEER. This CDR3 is CASSRDISDSTDTQYF. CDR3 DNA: TGCGCCAGCAGCCGAGATATTTCGGATAGCACAGATACGCAGTATTTT.

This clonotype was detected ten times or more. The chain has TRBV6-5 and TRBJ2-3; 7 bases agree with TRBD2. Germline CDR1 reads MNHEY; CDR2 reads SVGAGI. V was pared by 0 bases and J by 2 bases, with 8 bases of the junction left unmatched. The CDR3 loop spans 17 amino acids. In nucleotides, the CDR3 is TGTGCCAGCAGTTACTCGGGCGCGGGGGAGATCACAGATACGCAGTATTTT. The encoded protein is CASSYSGAGEITDTQYF.

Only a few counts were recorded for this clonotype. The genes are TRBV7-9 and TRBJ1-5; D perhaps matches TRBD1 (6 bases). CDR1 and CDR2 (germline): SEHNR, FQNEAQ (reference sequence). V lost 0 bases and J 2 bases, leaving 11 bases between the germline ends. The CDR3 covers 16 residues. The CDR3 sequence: CASSLAEGGGNQPQHF. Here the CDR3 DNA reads TGTGCCAGCAGCTTAGCAGAGGGGGGGGGCAATCAGCCCCAGCATTTT.

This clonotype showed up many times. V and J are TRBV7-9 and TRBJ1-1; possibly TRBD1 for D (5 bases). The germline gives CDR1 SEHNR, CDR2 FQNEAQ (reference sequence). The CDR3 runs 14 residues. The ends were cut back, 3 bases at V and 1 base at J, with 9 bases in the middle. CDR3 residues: CASSFQGKNTEAFF. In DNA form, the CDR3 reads TGTGCCAGCAGCTTTCAGGGAAAGAACACTGAAGCTTTCTTT. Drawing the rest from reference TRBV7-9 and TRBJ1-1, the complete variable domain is DTGVSQNPRHKITKRGQNVTFRCDPISEHNRLYWYRQTLGQGPEFLTYFQNEAQLEKSRLLSDRFSAERPKGSFSTLEIQRTEQGDSAMYLCASSFQGKNTEAFFGQGTRLTVV.

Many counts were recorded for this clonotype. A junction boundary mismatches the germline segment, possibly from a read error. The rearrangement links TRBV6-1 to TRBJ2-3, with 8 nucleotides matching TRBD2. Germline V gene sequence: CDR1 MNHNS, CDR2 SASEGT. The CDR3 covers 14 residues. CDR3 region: CAGSSSGSSDTQYF. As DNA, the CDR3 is TGCGCTGGGTCATCCAGCGGGAGTTCAGATACGCAGTATTTT.

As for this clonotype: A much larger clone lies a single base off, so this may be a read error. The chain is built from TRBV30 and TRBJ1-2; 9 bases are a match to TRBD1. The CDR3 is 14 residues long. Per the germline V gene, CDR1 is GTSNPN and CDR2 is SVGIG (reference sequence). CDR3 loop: CAWAEGQGVEGYAF. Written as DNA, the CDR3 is TGTGCCTGGGCCGAGGGACAGGGCGTAGAGGGCTACGCCTTC.

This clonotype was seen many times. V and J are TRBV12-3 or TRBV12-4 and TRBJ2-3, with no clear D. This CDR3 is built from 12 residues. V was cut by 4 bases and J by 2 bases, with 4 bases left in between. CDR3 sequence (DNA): TGTGCCAGCAGTTCTGCCACAGATACGCAGTATTTT. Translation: CASSSATDTQYF.

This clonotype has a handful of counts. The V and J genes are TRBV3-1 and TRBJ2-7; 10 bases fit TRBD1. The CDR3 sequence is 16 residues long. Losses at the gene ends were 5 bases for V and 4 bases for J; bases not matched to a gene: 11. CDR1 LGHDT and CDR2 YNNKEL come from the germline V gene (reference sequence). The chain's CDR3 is CASSERSGQGEYEQYF. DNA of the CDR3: TGTGCCAGCAGCGAGAGGTCAGGACAGGGGGAGTACGAGCAGTACTTC.

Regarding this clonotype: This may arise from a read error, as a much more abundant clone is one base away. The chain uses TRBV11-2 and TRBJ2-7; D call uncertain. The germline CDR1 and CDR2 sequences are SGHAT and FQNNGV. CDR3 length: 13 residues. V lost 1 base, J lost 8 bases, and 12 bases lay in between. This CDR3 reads CASSLGVRHKQYF. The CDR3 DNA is TGTGCCAGCAGCTTAGGGGTCCGGCACAAGCAGTACTTC. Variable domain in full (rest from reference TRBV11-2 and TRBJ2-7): EAGVAQSPRYKIIEKRQSVAFWCNPISGHATLYWYQQILGQGPKLLIQFQNNGVVDDSQLPKDRFSAERLKGVDSTLKIQPAKLEDSAVYLCASSLGVRHKQYFGPGTRLTVT.

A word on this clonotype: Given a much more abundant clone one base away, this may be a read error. CDR3 protein: CSARGLAGEANEQYF. CDR3 DNA: TGCAGTGCTAGAGGACTAGCGGGGGAAGCAAACGAGCAGTACTTC. J is TRBJ2-7 and V is TRBV20-1; 12 positions match TRBD2. This CDR3 comprises 15 residues. Per the germline V gene, CDR1 is DFQATT and CDR2 is SNEGSKA (reference sequence). J was trimmed by 5 bases and V by 1 base; bases with no gene match: 6.

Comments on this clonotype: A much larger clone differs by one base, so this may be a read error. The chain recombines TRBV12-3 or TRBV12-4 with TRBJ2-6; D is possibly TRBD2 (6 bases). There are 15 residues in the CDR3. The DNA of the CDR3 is TGTGCCAGCGGCGGGGTAGGCTCTGGGGCCAACGCCCTGACTTTC. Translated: CASGGVGSGANALTF.

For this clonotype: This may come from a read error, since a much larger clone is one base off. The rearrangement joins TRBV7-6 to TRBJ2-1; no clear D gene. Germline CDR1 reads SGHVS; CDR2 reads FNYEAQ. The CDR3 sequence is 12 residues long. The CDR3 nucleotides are TGTGCCAGCAGCTTAGGCGACAATGAGCAGTCCTTC. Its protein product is CASSLGDNEQSF.

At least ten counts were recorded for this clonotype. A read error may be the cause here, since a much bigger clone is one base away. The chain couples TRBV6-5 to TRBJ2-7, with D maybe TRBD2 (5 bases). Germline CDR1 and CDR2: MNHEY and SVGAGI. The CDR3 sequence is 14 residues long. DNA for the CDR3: TGTGCCAACAGTTGGGGAGAGAGCTCCTACGAGCAGTACTTC. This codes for CANSWGESSYEQYF.

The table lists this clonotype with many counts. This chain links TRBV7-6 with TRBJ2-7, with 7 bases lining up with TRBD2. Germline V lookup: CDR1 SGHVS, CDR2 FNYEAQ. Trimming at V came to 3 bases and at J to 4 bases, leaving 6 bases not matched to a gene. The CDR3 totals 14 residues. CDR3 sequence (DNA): TGTGCCAGCAGCTTGGTGGGAGGGTCGTACGAGCAGTACTTC. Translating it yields CASSLVGGSYEQYF.

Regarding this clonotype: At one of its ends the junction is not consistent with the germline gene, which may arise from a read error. CDR3 nucleotides: TGTGCCAGCAGCCAAAACACCGGACACCTCTCTGAGGCCAACGTCCTGACTTTC. Protein sequence: CASSQNTGHLSEANVLTF. The chain carries TRBV3-1 and TRBJ2-6; tentatively, D is TRBD1 (5 bases). CDR1 is LGHDT, CDR2 YNNKEL, per germline (reference sequence). This CDR3 has 18 amino acids.

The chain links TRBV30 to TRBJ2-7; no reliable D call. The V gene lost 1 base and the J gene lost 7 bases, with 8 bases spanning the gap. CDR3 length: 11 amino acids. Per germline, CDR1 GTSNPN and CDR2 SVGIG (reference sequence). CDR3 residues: CAWSETPEQYF. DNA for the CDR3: TGTGCCTGGAGTGAGACACCGGAGCAGTACTTC. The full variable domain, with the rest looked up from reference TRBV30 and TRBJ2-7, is SQTIHQWPATLVQPVGSPLSLECTVEGTSNPNLYWYRQAAGRGLQLLFYSVGIGQISSEVPQNLSASRPQDRQFILSSKKLLLSDSGFYLCAWSETPEQYFGPGTRLTVT.